The table lists the clone carrying this T cell receptor beta chain with a few counts. Its specificity is not known. One end of the junction does not line up with germline, which may come from a read error. This specimen belongs to a study of blood T cells in healthy people across ages. Study-wide findings and caveats: Older individuals had lower TCR beta diversity per million T cells (the decline was roughly linear). Whereas aged donors had fewer naive CD4+ cells, long-lived donors had more of them and higher diversity.

Through a sample-barcoded 5' primer and a J-beta primer mix, a second PCR was run for roughly 6 to 11 cycles. TCRdb analysed the 5' RACE reads with MiXCR anew, one entry per CDR3 protein. The data contain 1.5 million to 2 million distinct CDR3 sequences, 30% to 40% of them singletons. Germline CDR1 is SGHTA and CDR2 is FQGTGA. The CDR3 is 18 amino acids. Investigators took 8.5 to 10 milliliters of peripheral blood from every donor. V and J are TRBV7-3 and TRBJ2-1; 8 bases are shared with TRBD2. The receptor comes from a human donor in good health. Sequencing input: blood. Written as DNA, the CDR3 is TGTGCCAGCAGCTTAAGTCGTGGAGCGGGAGCCTCCTACGATGAGCAGTTCTTC. Its protein is CASSLSRGAGASYDEQFF.